Only one count was recorded for the clone carrying this TCR beta chain. Its antigen is not identified. This sample includes further DNA sequences coding for the same CDR3. Samples of marrow taken after transplant originated at the posterior iliac crest or some other site. Sequencing used immunoSEQ multiplex PCR; TCRdb keeps in-frame clones, though not all of them. The data show 65,000 to 85,000 clones, over 85% seen once. Germline V gives CDR1 SGHAT, CDR2 FQNNGV. This CDR3 has 15 residues. Trimming left V 1 base short and J 8 bases short, with 17 bases between. The data were obtained in a study of graft-versus-host responses after intestinal transplantation. General study points: Clonal ratios of graft-versus-host to host-versus-graft in allografts were high for patients exhibiting graft-donor T cell macrochimerism. The marrow of recipients harbored GvH clones, and ileum or blood showed some of them first.

Sequenced here: bone marrow, sampled 700 to 850 days after intestinal transplantation. V gene TRBV11-2 combines with J gene TRBJ1-1; D might be TRBD1 (5 bases). The sequence came from a human patient who received an intestinal transplant, so some T cells may come from the graft donor. For the CDR3, the DNA is TGTGCCAGCAGCTTAGGTCAGGGTAGGGTTAGAGAAGCTTTCTTT. Translation: CASSLGQGRVREAFF.